This T cell receptor (beta chain) was found in a study of T cell changes during pregnancy in multiple sclerosis. Germline CDR1 reads SGHKS; CDR2 reads YYEKEE (reference sequence). V lost 4 bases, J lost 2 bases, and 6 bases stayed unmatched. The CDR3 has 14 residues. Clones were sequenced by immunoSEQ multiplex PCR, and TCRdb holds only the in-frame ones, with some missing. Here the sample spans tens of thousands of clones, approximately 92% being singletons. The sequence came from a female donor with multiple sclerosis, enrolled in a pregnancy study. The specimen comprised CD8+ T cells from peripheral blood mononuclear cells, sampled after pregnancy. This chain uses TRBV5-5 with TRBJ2-7; TRBD1 matches at 7 bases. The CDR3 region is CASSKTGDPYEQYF. DNA of the CDR3: TGTGCCAGCAGCAAAACAGGGGATCCCTACGAGCAGTACTTC.